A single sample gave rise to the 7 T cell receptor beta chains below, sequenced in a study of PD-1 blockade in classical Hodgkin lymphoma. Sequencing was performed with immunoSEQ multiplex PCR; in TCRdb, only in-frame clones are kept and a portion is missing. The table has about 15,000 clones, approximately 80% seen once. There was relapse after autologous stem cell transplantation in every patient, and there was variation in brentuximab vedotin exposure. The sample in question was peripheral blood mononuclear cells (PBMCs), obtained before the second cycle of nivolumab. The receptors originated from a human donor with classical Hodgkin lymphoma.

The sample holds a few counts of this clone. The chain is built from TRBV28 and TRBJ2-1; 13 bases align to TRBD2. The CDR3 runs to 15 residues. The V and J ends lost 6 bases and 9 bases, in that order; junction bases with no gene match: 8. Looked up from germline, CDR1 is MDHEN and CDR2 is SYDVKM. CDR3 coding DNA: TGTGCCAGCAGCCCACTAGCGGGAGGGCCAGGTGAGCAGTTCTTC. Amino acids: CASSPLAGGPGEQFF.

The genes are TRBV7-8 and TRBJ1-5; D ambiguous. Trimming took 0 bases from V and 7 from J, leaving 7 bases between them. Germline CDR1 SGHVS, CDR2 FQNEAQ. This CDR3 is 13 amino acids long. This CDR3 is CASSLAGSQPQHF. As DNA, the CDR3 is TGTGCCAGCAGCTTAGCCGGGAGCCAGCCCCAGCATTTT.

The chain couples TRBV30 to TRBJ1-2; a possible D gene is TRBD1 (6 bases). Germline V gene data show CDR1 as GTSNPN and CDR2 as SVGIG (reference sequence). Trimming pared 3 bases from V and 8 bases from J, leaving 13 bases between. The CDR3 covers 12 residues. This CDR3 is CAWSNGGGGYTF. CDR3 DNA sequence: TGTGCCTGGAGCAACGGGGGCGGGGGCTACACCTTC.

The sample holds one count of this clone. The CDR3 nucleotides read TGCGCCAGCAGTGATGGACTAGCGGGGTGGAGGGGAAGCACAGATACGCAGTATTTT. This sequence encodes CASSDGLAGWRGSTDTQYF. The chain carries TRBV10-2 and TRBJ2-3; TRBD2 matches 12 bases. The junction had 10 bases not matched to a gene; V was cut back by 3 bases and J by 0 bases. CDR1 WSHSY and CDR2 SAAADI come from the germline V gene. The CDR3 has 19 amino acids.

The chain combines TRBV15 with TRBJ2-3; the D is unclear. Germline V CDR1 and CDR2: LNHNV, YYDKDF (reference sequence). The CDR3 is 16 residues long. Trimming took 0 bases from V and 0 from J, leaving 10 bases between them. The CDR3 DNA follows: TGTGCCACCAGCAGAGATCGGGCAGCTAGCACAGATACGCAGTATTTT. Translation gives CATSRDRAASTDTQYF.

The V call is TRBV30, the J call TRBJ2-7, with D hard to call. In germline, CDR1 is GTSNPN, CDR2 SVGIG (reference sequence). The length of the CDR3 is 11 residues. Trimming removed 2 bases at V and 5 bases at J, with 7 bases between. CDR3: CAWSPSNEQYF. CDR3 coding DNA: TGTGCCTGGAGTCCGAGCAACGAGCAGTACTTC.

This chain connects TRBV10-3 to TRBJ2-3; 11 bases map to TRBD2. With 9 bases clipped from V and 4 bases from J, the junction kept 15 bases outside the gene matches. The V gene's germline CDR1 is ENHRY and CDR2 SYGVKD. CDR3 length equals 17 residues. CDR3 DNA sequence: TGTGCCATTAAACGGACTAGCGGGCTCTATGGGGCAGATACGCAGTATTTT. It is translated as CAIKRTSGLYGADTQYF.